The T cell receptor (beta chain) under discussion was sequenced for a study of T-cell reconstitution after alpha-beta-depleted transplantation in children. Overall study results and limits: Approximately two months post-transplant, alpha-beta T cells reportedly originated from several hundred expanded graft clones. It was newly produced T cells that mostly accounted for T-cell counts and diversity one year after transplant. High day-60 TCRbeta diversity in some patients came from surviving recipient T cells and thymic progenitors.

Preparation of the TCRbeta library was carried out with unique molecular identifiers. Using its own MiXCR run on the PCR reads, TCRdb lists one record per CDR3 protein. The sample carries 100,000 to 150,000 distinct CDR3 sequences, roughly 24% recorded once. In its sample, this clonotype was seen a few times. No antigen is known for it. This CDR3 region has 15 residues. Trimming took off 0 bases at V and 4 bases at J, with 13 bases between the two ends. The V gene's germline CDR1 is SGHKS and CDR2 YYEKEE (reference sequence). The origin of this receptor is a male patient aged 2-15 years who had a stem cell transplant for chronic granulomatous disease, so the T cells may come from the graft donor. Material: PBMCs, mostly from graft donor cells, obtained 180 days after TCRalphabeta/CD19-depleted stem cell transplant. The V call is TRBV5-5, the J call TRBJ1-1, with TRBD1 as a possible D gene (5 bases). The CDR3 bases are TGTGCCAGCAGCTTGGATTCCAGGGAGAGCACTGAAGCTTTCTTT. As protein: CASSLDSRESTEAFF.